This passage covers 30 T cell receptor beta chains from one sample sequenced in a study of read filtering for tumor transcriptome and immune sequencing. From approximately 430 ng of RNA, a library with molecular barcoded alpha/delta and beta/gamma adaptors was made. TCRdb called the reads again in MiXCR, with one record for every CDR3 protein. The profile shows 39,000 or so distinct CDR3 sequences, 13% of them singletons. The sequenced sample was a population of CD138-negative cells sorted from bone marrow. These receptors originate from a donor at least 40 years old with multiple myeloma.

V gene TRBV20-1 combines with J gene TRBJ2-3, with D possibly being TRBD2 (6 bases). The CDR3 runs to 14 residues. CDR1 and CDR2 from the germline V gene are DFQATT and SNEGSKA (reference sequence). With 5 bases removed from V and 1 base from J, the gap between germline ends came to 13 bases. The CDR3 DNA follows: TGCAGTGCTTGGCCGGGACTTCGCACAGATACGCAGTATTTT. This encodes CSAWPGLRTDTQYF.

This clonotype was seen many times. The chain employs TRBV11-2 and TRBJ2-1; TRBD2 matches at 9 bases. The CDR3 consists of 15 residues. J was trimmed by 10 bases and V by 2 bases; bases with no gene match: 9. Per the germline V gene, CDR1 is SGHAT and CDR2 is FQNNGV. The CDR3 loop reads CASSLFSGSPGEQFF. For the CDR3, the DNA is TGTGCCAGCAGCTTATTTAGCGGGAGCCCTGGGGAGCAGTTCTTC. Full variable domain (remainder filled in from reference TRBV11-2 and TRBJ2-1): EAGVAQSPRYKIIEKRQSVAFWCNPISGHATLYWYQQILGQGPKLLIQFQNNGVVDDSQLPKDRFSAERLKGVDSTLKIQPAKLEDSAVYLCASSLFSGSPGEQFFGPGTRLTVL.

This clonotype was counted only a few times. This chain joins TRBV14 and TRBJ1-1; the match to TRBD1 covers 8 bases. CDR1 is SGHDN, CDR2 FVKESK, per germline. This CDR3 has 14 residues. The V and J ends lost 2 bases and 7 bases, in that order; junction bases with no gene match: 6. This chain's CDR3 is CASSQPTGASEAFF. CDR3 coding DNA: TGTGCCAGCAGCCAACCGACAGGGGCGAGTGAAGCTTTCTTT.

The rearrangement uses TRBV28 and TRBJ1-4, with D maybe TRBD1 (5 bases). Trimming shortened V by 3 bases and J by 5 bases, and 10 bases separated the two germline ends. The CDR3 length is 14 residues. Germline assignment: CDR1 MDHEN and CDR2 SYDVKM. CDR3 DNA sequence: TGTGCCAGCAGTTTTGAGGACACGAATGAAAAACTGTTTTTT. Translation gives CASSFEDTNEKLFF.

This clonotype was recorded many times. V is TRBV5-5 and J is TRBJ2-6, with 10 bases aligning to TRBD1. This CDR3 has 17 residues. Trimming removed 0 bases from V and 4 bases from J; junction bases left unmatched: 4. Germline CDR1 and CDR2: SGHKS and YYEKEE (reference sequence). The CDR3 loop is CASSLGTGGLGANVLTF. CDR3 sequence (DNA): TGTGCCAGCAGCTTGGGGACAGGGGGTTTAGGGGCCAACGTCCTGACTTTC.

The chain joins TRBV11-3 to TRBJ2-1; perhaps TRBD2 as D (7 bases). The CDR3 has 20 residues. The germline V gene has CDR1 SGHNT and CDR2 YENEEA. Trimming removed 5 bases at V and 0 bases at J, with 26 bases between. CDR3 residues: CASSPRTEAGLLSSYNEQFF. In DNA form, the CDR3 reads TGTGCCAGCAGCCCGAGGACAGAAGCGGGACTTTTAAGCTCCTACAATGAGCAGTTCTTC.

In regard to this clonotype: A much larger clone sits a single nucleotide away, making a read error possible. Here the CDR3 omits its conserved ending phenylalanine or tryptophan, so a read error is the likely source. The V gene is TRBV7-2, the J gene TRBJ2-2, with TRBD2 identical over 12 bases. V shed 2 bases, J shed 6 bases, and the junction held 7 bases outside the gene matches. Germline assignment: CDR1 SGHTA and CDR2 FQGNSA. CDR3 length: 17 amino acids. The CDR3 DNA sequence: TGTGCCAGCAGCTTAAATTCTCTAGCGGGAGGGTCCGGGGAGCTGTTTTCT. Residues: CASSLNSLAGGSGELFS.

This clonotype was seen many times. The DNA for the CDR3 is TGCAGCGTTGAGTTGGCAGGGACAGGGAGTGAAGAGACCCAGTACTTC. It encodes CSVELAGTGSEETQYF. J is TRBJ2-5 and V is TRBV29-1; 9 bases are a match to TRBD1. CDR1 is SQVTM, CDR2 ANQGSEA, per germline. The CDR3 contains 16 residues. After removal of 3 bases from V and 3 bases from J, the junction contained 11 bases not matched to a gene.

This clonotype was found many times. V gene TRBV10-3 combines with J gene TRBJ2-1; TRBD2 agrees at 7 bases. Germline V CDR1 and CDR2: ENHRY, SYGVKD. The CDR3 is made up of 15 amino acids. V lost 3 bases to trimming and J lost 5 bases; unmatched junction nucleotides: 7. CDR3 nucleotide sequence: TGTGCCATCAGTGAAGCGGGACGGACCAACAATGAGCAGTTCTTC. Residues: CAISEAGRTNNEQFF.

This clonotype was observed many times. The chain has TRBV15 and TRBJ2-1; possibly TRBD2 for D (5 bases). The germline CDR1 and CDR2 sequences are LNHNV and YYDKDF (reference sequence). The V gene lost 0 bases and the J gene lost 0 bases, with 15 bases spanning the gap. CDR3 length: 18 residues. CDR3 bases: TGTGCCACCAGCAGAGATATTGAAACGGGGAGCTCCTACAATGAGCAGTTCTTC. This translates into CATSRDIETGSSYNEQFF.

This clonotype was seen many times. The CDR3 coding sequence is TGCAGCGTTGTAAGGGTTGCAGATACGCAGTATTTT. Translation gives CSVVRVADTQYF. The chain employs TRBV29-1 and TRBJ2-3, with D hard to call. The germline V gene encodes CDR1 SQVTM and CDR2 ANQGSEA. Trimming stripped 4 bases from V and 4 bases from J, with 9 bases between. The CDR3 has 12 amino acids.

In its sample, this clonotype was seen a few times. The J gene is TRBJ2-1, the V gene TRBV19; D gene ambiguous. The CDR3 loop spans 13 amino acids. Germline CDR1 LNHDA, CDR2 SQIVND (reference sequence). V was clipped by 3 bases and J by 6 bases, with 9 bases between them. CDR3 sequence (DNA): TGTGCCAGTAGTATTGGGCACCTCAATGAGCAGTTCTTC. Protein sequence: CASSIGHLNEQFF. Together with reference TRBV19 and TRBJ2-1, the CDR3 gives the full variable domain: DGGITQSPKYLFRKEGQNVTLSCEQNLNHDAMYWYRQDPGQGLRLIYYSQIVNDFQKGDIAEGYSVSREKKESFPLTVTSAQKNPTAFYLCASSIGHLNEQFFGPGTRLTVL.

The chain carries TRBV20-1 and TRBJ1-1; 7 bases align to TRBD1. The CDR3 totals 15 residues. The germline gives CDR1 DFQATT, CDR2 SNEGSKA (reference sequence). With V trimmed by 3 bases and J by 0 bases, 7 bases remained unmatched. In nucleotides, the CDR3 is TGCAGTGCTAGTCAGACAGGGCTTATGAACACTGAAGCTTTCTTT. It yields the protein CSASQTGLMNTEAFF.

This clonotype was counted at least ten times. This chain uses TRBV28 with TRBJ1-1; D might be TRBD1 (5 bases). Germline assignment: CDR1 MDHEN and CDR2 SYDVKM. The CDR3 is made up of 14 amino acids. V dropped 1 base and J dropped 0 bases, with 6 bases sitting between them. The CDR3 bases are TGTGCCAGCAGTTTATACAGGATGAACACTGAAGCTTTCTTT. It encodes CASSLYRMNTEAFF.

This clonotype showed up just a few times. The CDR3 here is CASSRDRNNQPQHF. For the CDR3, the DNA is TGTGCCAGCAGCCGGGACAGAAATAATCAGCCCCAGCATTTT. V gene TRBV3-1 combines with J gene TRBJ1-5, with 7 bases matching TRBD1. Unmatched junction bases numbered 4, after V lost 4 bases and J lost 4 bases. The CDR3 covers 14 residues. Looked up from germline, CDR1 is LGHDT and CDR2 is YNNKEL (reference sequence).

This clonotype was recorded many times. The genes are TRBV11-2 and TRBJ2-5; D may be TRBD1 (6 bases). V lost 7 bases and J lost 1, with 13 bases in between. This CDR3 region has 14 residues. Germline loops: CDR1 SGHAT, CDR2 FQNNGV. In DNA, the CDR3 is TGTGCCAGCAAACACGGGGACATCCAAGAGACCCAGTACTTC. Protein: CASKHGDIQETQYF.

In its sample, this clonotype was seen many times. The J gene is TRBJ2-1, the V gene TRBV7-9; D gene uncertain. Looked up from germline, CDR1 is SEHNR and CDR2 is FQNEAQ (reference sequence). Deletions cut 4 bases from V and 2 bases from J, with 12 bases between. This CDR3 region has 15 residues. CDR3 amino acids: CASSSTSGPYNEQFF. The CDR3 coding sequence is TGTGCCAGCAGCTCGACTTCAGGTCCCTACAATGAGCAGTTCTTC.

On this clonotype itself: A much larger clonotype is one base distant, so this may be a read error. CDR3 sequence (DNA): TGTACCAGCAGTTTCCCCCTTCCGACAGGACGGAAGACCCAGTACTTC. This codes for CTSSFPLPTGRKTQYF. V and J are TRBV28 and TRBJ2-5; D might be TRBD1 (6 bases). This CDR3 spans 16 amino acids. Germline CDR1 is MDHEN and CDR2 is SYDVKM.

There are many counts of this clonotype. The chain employs TRBV12-3 or TRBV12-4 and TRBJ1-1; D is unresolved. V gave up 3 bases and J gave up 0 bases, with 8 bases separating them. The CDR3 length is 14 residues. CDR3 sequence reads: CASSFMGMNTEAFF. The CDR3 DNA is TGTGCCAGCAGTTTCATGGGGATGAACACTGAAGCTTTCTTT.

Many counts were recorded for this clonotype. The chain carries TRBV28 and TRBJ1-5; TRBD1 matches 9 bases. CDR3 length: 16 amino acids. The junction had 10 bases not matched to a gene; V was cut back by 7 bases and J by 3 bases. Germline loops: CDR1 MDHEN, CDR2 SYDVKM. CDR3 region: CASTGPGTGSNQPQHF. Written as DNA, the CDR3 is TGTGCCAGCACTGGCCCCGGGACAGGGTCCAATCAGCCCCAGCATTTT. Full variable domain (remainder filled in from reference TRBV28 and TRBJ1-5): DVKVTQSSRYLVKRTGEKVFLECVQDMDHENMFWYRQDPGLGLRLIYFSYDVKMKEKGDIPEGYSVSREKKERFSLILESASTNQTSMYLCASTGPGTGSNQPQHFGDGTRLSIL.

This clonotype was counted many times. This chain connects TRBV27 to TRBJ2-2; weak D call: TRBD2 (5 bases). Germline CDR1 reads MNHEY; CDR2 reads SMNVEV (reference sequence). Trimming left V 8 bases short and J 4 bases short, with 14 bases between. This CDR3 region has 14 residues. The DNA for the CDR3 is TGTGCCAGCGCGAAAGTAGCGAGCACCGGGGAGCTGTTTTTT. It translates to CASAKVASTGELFF.

J is TRBJ2-5 and V is TRBV7-8; no definite D call. The CDR3 is 14 residues long. V dropped 4 bases and J dropped 9 bases, with 18 bases sitting between them. Germline V gene data show CDR1 as SGHVS and CDR2 as FQNEAQ. The CDR3 sequence: CASSSTITPRAQYF. CDR3 DNA: TGTGCCAGCAGCTCAACAATAACGCCTCGTGCCCAGTACTTC.

The V and J genes are TRBV10-3 and TRBJ1-1; D gene ambiguous. The CDR3 spans 13 residues. Looked up from germline, CDR1 is ENHRY and CDR2 is SYGVKD. The V end lost 5 bases, the J end lost 1 base, and 8 bases lay between the germline ends. The CDR3 DNA follows: TGTGCCATCAGTCCCCTGCAGAACACTGAAGCTTTCTTT. Its translation: CAISPLQNTEAFF.

This clonotype was seen more than once but under ten times. The V and J genes are TRBV6-2 or TRBV6-3 and TRBJ2-7; D not resolved. CDR3 length equals 12 residues. V lost 5 bases and J 0 bases, leaving 5 bases between the germline ends. Per germline, CDR1 MNHEY and CDR2 SVGEGT. The CDR3 bases are TGTGCCAGCAGTACCAGCTCCTACGAGCAGTACTTC. Protein sequence: CASSTSSYEQYF.

At least ten counts were recorded for this clonotype. V and J are TRBV3-1 and TRBJ2-7; D not certain. There are 13 residues in the CDR3. The germline gives CDR1 LGHDT, CDR2 YNNKEL (reference sequence). V lost 3 bases and J 2 bases, leaving 8 bases between the germline ends. This CDR3 is CASSQFLTYEQYF. CDR3 DNA sequence: TGTGCCAGCAGCCAGTTCTTAACCTACGAGCAGTACTTC.

This rearrangement joins TRBV4-1 to TRBJ2-6, with no clear D. V shed 3 bases and J shed 2 bases, with 11 bases lying between them. This CDR3 has 16 amino acids. CDR1 and CDR2 (germline): MGHRA, YSYEKL. This CDR3 is CASSHKFGTGANVLTF. The CDR3 DNA follows: TGCGCCAGCAGCCACAAGTTCGGTACTGGGGCCAACGTCCTGACTTTC.

This clonotype was found many times. V and J are TRBV20-1 and TRBJ2-1; 16 bases are shared with TRBD2. With V trimmed by 6 bases and J by 9 bases, 11 bases remained unmatched. The CDR3 is made up of 16 amino acids. Germline V lookup: CDR1 DFQATT, CDR2 SNEGSKA (reference sequence). The CDR3 region has the DNA TGCAGTGCCCCCCGAACCGGGACTAGCGGGAGGGGTGAGCAGTTCTTC. It encodes CSAPRTGTSGRGEQFF.

In this sample, this clonotype turned up many times. The gene calls are TRBV2 and TRBJ2-7; TRBD2 matches at 9 bases. J lost 2 bases, V lost 1 base, and 9 bases had no gene match. Germline V CDR1 and CDR2: SNHLY, FYNNEI. This CDR3 comprises 17 residues. The CDR3 region is CASSEGGSGSGAYEQYF. CDR3 sequence (DNA): TGTGCCAGCAGTGAAGGGGGTAGCGGGAGTGGGGCCTACGAGCAGTACTTC.

This clonotype has ten or more counts. The DNA for the CDR3 is TGTGCCAGCAGTTTCCGTGGCGGACTCTCCTACAATGAGCAGTTCTTC. Translated, it gives CASSFRGGLSYNEQFF. The V gene is TRBV28, the J gene TRBJ2-1, with a weak D call TRBD2 (5 bases). This CDR3 contains 16 residues. The V end lost 3 bases, the J end lost 0 bases, and 12 bases lay between the germline ends. Germline V lookup: CDR1 MDHEN, CDR2 SYDVKM.

This clonotype was counted at least ten times. The chain is built from TRBV7-2 and TRBJ2-7, with a tentative D call TRBD1 (5 bases). V lost 3 bases, J lost 5 bases, and 14 bases lay in between. This CDR3 spans 14 amino acids. CDR1 SGHTA and CDR2 FQGNSA come from the germline V gene. CDR3 amino acids: CASSLGPLTNEQYF. Here the CDR3 DNA reads TGTGCCAGCAGCTTGGGGCCTTTAACCAACGAGCAGTACTTC.